The entry that follows covers one T cell receptor beta chain sequence. The same CDR3 also results from other DNA sequences found in this sample. The data were obtained in a study of blood T cell repertoires in COVID-19. Across the whole study: PBMCs, B-cell-depleted T cells, or T cells provided the cDNA or gDNA that made up the material.

Cohort placement rested on clinical history that participants reported themselves. Two negative PCRs, clearance, or symptom resolution characterized the recovered Cohort 3 donors. Germline V CDR1 and CDR2: LNHDA, SQIVND (reference sequence). J was trimmed by 4 bases and V by 4 bases; bases with no gene match: 5. The CDR3 has 16 residues. In the authors' methods: Amplification of reference gene primers provided the estimated nucleated cell counts. Produced via immunoSEQ multiplex PCR; TCRdb's table is partial and in-frame only. D and trimming come from the DNA, and the V and J calls and clone size come from that table. This table holds approximately 220,000 clones, 80% to 85% found once.

The clonotype comes from a woman aged 40-49 years who had recovered from COVID-19. The chain uses TRBV19 and TRBJ2-2; TRBD1 matches at 11 bases. The sample taken for sequencing was PBMCs or T cells enriched from blood (not recorded which). The DNA of the CDR3 is TGTGCCAGTAGTAGCGGACAGGGGGCCGGCACCGGGGAGCTGTTTTTT. Amino acids: CASSSGQGAGTGELFF.